This T cell receptor beta chain originates from a study of blood T cells in healthy people across ages. Through a sample-barcoded 5' primer and a J-beta primer mix, a second PCR was run for 7 to 11 cycles. TCRdb processed the 5' RACE reads anew with MiXCR; each CDR3 protein has one entry. This table has about 1,500,000 distinct CDR3 sequences, roughly 40% appearing once. No fewer than 6 million PBMCs went into each sample. General observations from the study: The authors considered diversity estimates from one million T cells to be underestimates.

Comment on this clonotype: Its antigen remains unknown.

The CDR3 totals 15 residues. In germline, CDR1 is SGHRS, CDR2 YFSETQ. V lost 0 bases, J lost 2 bases, and 11 bases lay in between. Sequencing input: blood. This TCR came from a woman between 18 and 29 years old in good health. This sequence joins TRBV5-1 and TRBJ2-5, with D possibly matching TRBD2 (5 bases). For the CDR3, the DNA is TGCGCCAGCAGCTTGGGGAGCGGACGGCAAGAGACCCAGTACTTC. It codes for CASSLGSGRQETQYF.